These 29 T cell receptor beta chains were sequenced from one sample in a study of cytomegalovirus exposure and HLA in healthy donors. Sequenced by immunoSEQ multiplex PCR; TCRdb stores in-frame clones only, minus some. The sample carries 65,000 to 90,000 clones, roughly 90% recorded once. Sequencing was performed on PBMCs. Receptors were obtained from a woman younger than 35 in good health and CMV-seropositive.

CDR3 sequence: CASSTAGTPYNEQFF. CDR3 sequence (DNA): TGTGCCAGCAGCACGGCCGGGACACCCTACAATGAGCAGTTCTTC. The chain couples TRBV7-2 to TRBJ2-1; TRBD1 might be the D (6 bases). The CDR3 length is 15 residues. The germline V gene has CDR1 SGHTA and CDR2 FQGNSA. V was cut by 5 bases and J by 2 bases, with 13 bases left in between. Variable domain in full (rest from reference TRBV7-2 and TRBJ2-1): GAGVSQSPSNKVTEKGKDVELRCDPISGHTALYWYRQSLGQGLEFLIYFQGNSAPDKSGLPSDRFSAERTGGSVSTLTIQRTQQEDSAVYLCASSTAGTPYNEQFFGPGTRLTVL.

CDR3 in amino acids: CASSPYREGLAGANVLTF. The CDR3 bases are TGTGCCAGCAGTCCGTACAGGGAGGGGCTTGCTGGGGCCAACGTCCTGACTTTC. The chain couples TRBV28 to TRBJ2-6, with D maybe TRBD2 (7 bases). The germline gives CDR1 MDHEN, CDR2 SYDVKM. V lost 5 bases to trimming and J lost 2 bases, with 19 bases between them. The CDR3 is 18 residues long.

The genes are TRBV7-2 and TRBJ1-2, with 8 bases identical to TRBD1. The CDR3 has 14 residues. The V gene's germline CDR1 is SGHTA and CDR2 FQGNSA. V shed 2 bases and J 7 bases; nucleotides not matched to a gene: 6. The DNA for the CDR3 is TGTGCCAGCAGCTTATCAGGGGGCGCCGGTGGCTACACCTTC. Translated, it gives CASSLSGGAGGYTF.

The chain is built from TRBV4-1 and TRBJ1-6; D ambiguous. The CDR3 is 16 residues long. The germline V gene encodes CDR1 MGHRA and CDR2 YSYEKL. The V gene lost 1 base and the J gene lost 3 bases, with 10 bases spanning the gap. CDR3 protein: CASSQAPPGYNSPLHF. CDR3 DNA: TGCGCCAGCAGCCAAGCTCCCCCGGGCTATAATTCACCCCTCCACTTT.

In this sample, this clone turned up once. The V gene is TRBV19, the J gene TRBJ1-3; TRBD1 matches at 7 bases. Germline V gene lookup returns CDR1 LNHDA and CDR2 SQIVND (reference sequence). With V trimmed by 1 base and J by 0 bases, 9 bases remained unmatched. The CDR3 loop spans 18 amino acids. CDR3 sequence (DNA): TGTGCCAGTAGTATAGTGCGAGCCGGGACAGCCTCTGGAAACACCATATATTTT. Its protein is CASSIVRAGTASGNTIYF.

The table lists this clone with a few counts. V usage is TRBV5-4 and J usage is TRBJ1-6; 9 nucleotides match TRBD1. Germline trimming cut 4 bases from V and 6 bases from J; bases unmatched to any gene: 11. From germline, CDR1 is SGHNT and CDR2 YYREEE (reference sequence). This CDR3 has 17 residues. CDR3 nucleotide sequence: TGTGCCAGCAGCGACAGGGGGGAATCCGCTGGTAATTCACCCCTCCACTTT. Protein: CASSDRGESAGNSPLHF.

The V and J genes are TRBV4-1 and TRBJ1-2; 11 bases match TRBD1. The V gene's germline CDR1 is MGHRA and CDR2 YSYEKL. This CDR3 comprises 13 residues. V was pared by 5 bases and J by 8 bases, with 4 bases of the junction left unmatched. The CDR3, as DNA: TGCGCCAGCAGCAGGACAGGGGGCGCAGGCTACACCTTC. It encodes CASSRTGGAGYTF.

This chain connects TRBV5-5 to TRBJ2-3; D remains ambiguous. The germline V gene encodes CDR1 SGHKS and CDR2 YYEKEE (reference sequence). The CDR3 has 12 amino acids. V was cut by 2 bases and J by 4 bases, with 5 bases left in between. The CDR3 spells CASSFNSDTQYF. CDR3 in DNA: TGTGCCAGCAGCTTTAATTCAGATACGCAGTATTTT.

The gene calls are TRBV11-2 and TRBJ2-5; TRBD2 matches at 11 bases. Germline-derived CDR1 and CDR2 are SGHAT and FQNNGV. This CDR3 is built from 15 residues. V shed 5 bases and J 5 bases; nucleotides not matched to a gene: 7. DNA of the CDR3: TGTGCCAGCAGCCAGACCGTAGCGGGGGGGGAGACCCAGTACTTC. It yields the protein CASSQTVAGGETQYF.

This clone was seen just once. This chain links TRBV9 with TRBJ1-1, with D possibly being TRBD1 (6 bases). The V end lost 2 bases, the J end lost 3 bases, and 11 bases lay between the germline ends. The CDR3 totals 14 residues. Germline CDR1 SGDLS, CDR2 YYNGEE. The CDR3 DNA reads as TGTGCCAGCAGCGTGACAGGTATTGACACTGAAGCTTTCTTT. Its protein product is CASSVTGIDTEAFF.

The chain carries TRBV7-2 and TRBJ1-3; D gene unclear. V was clipped by 6 bases and J by 4 bases, with 19 bases between them. Germline V gene data show CDR1 as SGHTA and CDR2 as FQGNSA. The CDR3 sequence is 16 residues long. CDR3 loop: CASRPTTLDQGNTIYF. CDR3 DNA sequence: TGTGCCAGCAGGCCGACGACACTTGACCAGGGAAACACCATATATTTT.

This sequence joins TRBV7-9 and TRBJ2-1; the D is unclear. The CDR3 runs to 12 residues. From germline, CDR1 is SEHNR and CDR2 FQNEAQ (reference sequence). Trimming shortened V by 3 bases and J by 9 bases, and 9 bases separated the two germline ends. This CDR3 is CASSFGSVEQFF. CDR3 DNA sequence: TGTGCCAGCAGCTTCGGTAGTGTTGAGCAGTTCTTC.

About this clone itself: The junction departs from germline at one end; a sequencing error may be responsible. The chain joins TRBV6-1 to TRBJ1-2; TRBD1 matches at 8 bases. Germline V gene lookup returns CDR1 MNHNS and CDR2 SASEGT. This CDR3 is 16 amino acids long. Here the CDR3 reads CASSEGQGELFYGYTF. For the CDR3, the DNA is TGTGCCAGCAGCGAAGGACAGGGAGAGCTCTTCTATGGCTACACCTTC.

The rearrangement uses TRBV2 and TRBJ2-5; D is undetermined. In germline, CDR1 is SNHLY, CDR2 FYNNEI. The CDR3 covers 15 residues. V lost 1 base to trimming and J lost 3 bases, with 12 bases between them. The CDR3 nucleotides are TGTGCCAGCAGTGAAGAGCAGGAAATGAAAGAGACCCAGTACTTC. This encodes CASSEEQEMKETQYF.

V gene TRBV11-2 combines with J gene TRBJ1-2, with TRBD1 as a possible D gene (5 bases). V lost 5 bases and J lost 6, with 22 bases in between. The CDR3 has 16 amino acids. Germline CDR1 SGHAT, CDR2 FQNNGV. The CDR3 bases are TGTGCCAGCAGCAGGGGCCAGGGCCCAACCAAGGATGGCTACACCTTC. This sequence encodes CASSRGQGPTKDGYTF. Complete variable domain (other parts from reference TRBV11-2 and TRBJ1-2): EAGVAQSPRYKIIEKRQSVAFWCNPISGHATLYWYQQILGQGPKLLIQFQNNGVVDDSQLPKDRFSAERLKGVDSTLKIQPAKLEDSAVYLCASSRGQGPTKDGYTFGSGTRLTVV.

V and J are TRBV5-6 and TRBJ1-3; no reliable D call. The CDR3 loop spans 16 amino acids. The V end was cut by 4 bases, the J end by 0 bases, with 14 bases between. The germline gives CDR1 SGHDT, CDR2 YYEEEE. The chain's CDR3 is CASSLLENHSGNTIYF. The DNA of the CDR3 is TGTGCCAGCAGCCTGTTGGAGAATCACTCTGGAAACACCATATATTTT.

This rearrangement joins TRBV6-5 to TRBJ1-2; D is perhaps TRBD1 (5 bases). From germline, CDR1 is MNHEY and CDR2 SVGAGI. The CDR3 extends over 13 amino acids. Trimming shortened V by 2 bases and J by 6 bases, and 10 bases separated the two germline ends. In nucleotides, the CDR3 is TGTGCCAGCAGTTACGGGGCAGGGAATGGCTACACCTTC. Translating gives CASSYGAGNGYTF.

The rearrangement joins TRBV19 to TRBJ2-1; TRBD2 aligns across 12 bases. The CDR3 has 15 residues. J was trimmed by 6 bases and V by 5 bases; bases with no gene match: 5. From germline, CDR1 is LNHDA and CDR2 SQIVND (reference sequence). The CDR3 DNA follows: TGTGCCAGTAGTCCTTCTAGCGGGAGGGCCAATGAGCAGTTCTTC. Encoded protein: CASSPSSGRANEQFF.

This rearrangement joins TRBV18 to TRBJ1-2; tentatively, D is TRBD1 (6 bases). The CDR3 length is 13 residues. The germline CDR1 and CDR2 sequences are KGHSH and LQKENI. Trimming removed 6 bases at V and 2 bases at J, with 10 bases between. The CDR3 DNA sequence: TGTGCCAGCTCCCGAACAGGGAACTATGGCTACACCTTC. Translated: CASSRTGNYGYTF.

V and J are TRBV10-3 and TRBJ1-2, with TRBD1 identical over 7 bases. Per germline, CDR1 ENHRY and CDR2 SYGVKD. V lost 4 bases and J lost 0; bases outside the gene matches: 2. The length of the CDR3 is 14 residues. The CDR3 coding sequence is TGTGCCATCAGTGGGGACAGTTCTAACTATGGCTACACCTTC. Protein sequence: CAISGDSSNYGYTF.

The chain recombines TRBV28 with TRBJ1-1, with TRBD1 matching over 7 bases. V lost 1 base, J lost 4 bases, and 6 bases stayed unmatched. Germline CDR1 MDHEN, CDR2 SYDVKM. CDR3 length equals 15 residues. CDR3 sequence: CASSLSQGGSTEAFF. The CDR3 DNA sequence: TGTGCCAGCAGTTTATCGCAGGGGGGAAGCACTGAAGCTTTCTTT.

This chain connects TRBV7-3 to TRBJ2-5; TRBD2 matches at 14 bases. Germline CDR1 SGHTA, CDR2 FQGTGA. V lost 5 bases to trimming and J lost 10 bases; unmatched junction nucleotides: 15. This CDR3 region has 17 residues. DNA of the CDR3: TGTGCCAGCAGCCAACATGAGGGACTAGCGGGGGATTTCGGCCAGTACTTC. It translates to CASSQHEGLAGDFGQYF.

The chain recombines TRBV7-9 with TRBJ1-6; 7 nucleotides match TRBD1. V dropped 2 bases and J dropped 3; count of bases not matched to a gene: 10. CDR3 length equals 18 residues. The germline gives CDR1 SEHNR, CDR2 FQNEAQ (reference sequence). CDR3 bases: TGTGCCAGCAGCTTATCCGGGACAGTCGGATACTATAATTCACCCCTCCACTTT. Amino acid sequence: CASSLSGTVGYYNSPLHF.

The CDR3 DNA reads TGTGCCATCAGGCCCCGGGACAGGCAAACAGATACGCAGTATTTT. Encoded protein: CAIRPRDRQTDTQYF. V gene TRBV10-3 combines with J gene TRBJ2-3, with 8 bases aligning to TRBD1. Germline CDR1 is ENHRY and CDR2 is SYGVKD. J lost 3 bases, V lost 6 bases, and 8 bases had no gene match. The CDR3 covers 15 residues.

The gene calls are TRBV29-1 and TRBJ2-1; perhaps TRBD2 as D (6 bases). The germline V gene has CDR1 SQVTM and CDR2 ANQGSEA. V shed 4 bases and J shed 0 bases, with 22 bases lying between them. This CDR3 is built from 18 residues. The CDR3 spells CSVGVADNTLSSYNEQFF. The CDR3, as DNA: TGCAGCGTTGGAGTAGCGGACAATACATTGAGCTCCTACAATGAGCAGTTCTTC.

This clone was picked up one time. The chain is built from TRBV28 and TRBJ1-4; 11 bases align to TRBD1. CDR1 is MDHEN, CDR2 SYDVKM, per germline. The CDR3 runs to 15 residues. Trimming removed 4 bases from V and 7 bases from J; junction bases left unmatched: 5. The CDR3 DNA is TGTGCCAGCAGTTCAACCGGGACAGGGGGTGAAAAACTGTTTTTT. It encodes CASSSTGTGGEKLFF.

The chain combines TRBV28 with TRBJ2-3; possible D gene TRBD1, 6 bases. Germline assignment: CDR1 MDHEN and CDR2 SYDVKM. The CDR3 extends over 18 amino acids. V was trimmed by 0 bases and J by 9 bases, leaving 25 bases between them. The CDR3 DNA follows: TGTGCCAGCAGTTTATGGTCGGAAAGGGGTAAGGATCAGGGGACGCAGTATTTT. It specifies CASSLWSERGKDQGTQYF.

The rearrangement joins TRBV29-1 to TRBJ2-7; the match to TRBD2 covers 10 bases. J was trimmed by 2 bases and V by 5 bases; bases with no gene match: 3. The length of the CDR3 is 13 residues. The germline CDR1 and CDR2 sequences are SQVTM and ANQGSEA. The CDR3 region is CSVRTSGPYEQYF. DNA for the CDR3: TGCAGCGTTCGGACTAGCGGCCCCTACGAGCAGTACTTC.

The rearrangement links TRBV5-1 to TRBJ2-2, with TRBD1 identical over 7 bases. V was clipped by 5 bases and J by 3 bases; unmatched bases: 4. Germline-derived CDR1 and CDR2 are SGHRS and YFSETQ. The CDR3 has 14 residues. The CDR3 nucleotides read TGCGCCAGCAGACTCGACAGGGACACCGGGGAGCTGTTTTTT. Protein: CASRLDRDTGELFF. Drawing the rest from reference TRBV5-1 and TRBJ2-2, the complete variable domain is KAGVTQTPRYLIKTRGQQVTLSCSPISGHRSVSWYQQTPGQGLQFLFEYFSETQRNKGNFPGRFSGRQFSNSRSEMNVSTLELGDSALYLCASRLDRDTGELFFGEGSRLTVL.